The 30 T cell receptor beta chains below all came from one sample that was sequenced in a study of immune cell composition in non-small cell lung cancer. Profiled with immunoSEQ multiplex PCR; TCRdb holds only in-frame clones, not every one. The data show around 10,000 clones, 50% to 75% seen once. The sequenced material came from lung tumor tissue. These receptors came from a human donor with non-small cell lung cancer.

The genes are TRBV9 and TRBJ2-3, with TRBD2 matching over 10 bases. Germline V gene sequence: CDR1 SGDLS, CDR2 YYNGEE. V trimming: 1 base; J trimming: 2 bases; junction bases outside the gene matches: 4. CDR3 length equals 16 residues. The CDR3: CASSVSLAGATDTQYF. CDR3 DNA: TGTGCCAGCAGCGTAAGTCTAGCGGGGGCCACAGATACGCAGTATTTT.

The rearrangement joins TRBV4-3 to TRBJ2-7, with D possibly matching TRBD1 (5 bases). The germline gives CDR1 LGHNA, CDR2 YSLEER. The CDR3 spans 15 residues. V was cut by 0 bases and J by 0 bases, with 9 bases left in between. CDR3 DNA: TGCGCCAGCAGCCAAGATTTTCAGGGCTCCTACGAGCAGTACTTC. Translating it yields CASSQDFQGSYEQYF.

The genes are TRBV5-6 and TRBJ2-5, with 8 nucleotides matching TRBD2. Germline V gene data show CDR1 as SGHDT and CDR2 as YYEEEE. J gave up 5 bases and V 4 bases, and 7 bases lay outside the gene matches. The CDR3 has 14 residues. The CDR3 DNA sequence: TGTGCCAGCAGCCCCACCGGCGGGAGGGAGACCCAGTACTTC. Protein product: CASSPTGGRETQYF.

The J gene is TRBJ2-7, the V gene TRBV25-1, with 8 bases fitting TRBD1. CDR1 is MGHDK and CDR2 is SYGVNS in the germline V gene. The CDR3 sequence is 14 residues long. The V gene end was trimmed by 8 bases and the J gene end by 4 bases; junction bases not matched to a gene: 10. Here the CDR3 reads CASSVEQGAYEQYF. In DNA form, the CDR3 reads TGTGCCAGCTCCGTGGAGCAGGGGGCTTACGAGCAGTACTTC.

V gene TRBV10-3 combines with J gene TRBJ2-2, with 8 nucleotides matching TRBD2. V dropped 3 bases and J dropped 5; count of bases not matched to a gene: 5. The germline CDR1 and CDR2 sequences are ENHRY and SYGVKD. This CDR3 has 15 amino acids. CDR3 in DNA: TGTGCCATCAGTGAATCGGGAGGGCGTACCGGGGAGCTGTTTTTT. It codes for CAISESGGRTGELFF.

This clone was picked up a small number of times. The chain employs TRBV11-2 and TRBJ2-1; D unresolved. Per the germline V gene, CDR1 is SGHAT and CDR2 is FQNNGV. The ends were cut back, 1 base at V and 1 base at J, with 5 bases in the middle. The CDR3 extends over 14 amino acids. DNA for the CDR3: TGTGCCAGCAGCTTAGTGAGTTCCTACAATGAGCAGTTCTTC. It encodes CASSLVSSYNEQFF.

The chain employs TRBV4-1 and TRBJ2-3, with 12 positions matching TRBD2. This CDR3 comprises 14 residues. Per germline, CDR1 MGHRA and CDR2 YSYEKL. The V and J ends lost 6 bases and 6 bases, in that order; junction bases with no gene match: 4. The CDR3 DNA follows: TGCGCCAGCAGTTCTAGCGGGAGGGGGGATACGCAGTATTTT. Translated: CASSSSGRGDTQYF.

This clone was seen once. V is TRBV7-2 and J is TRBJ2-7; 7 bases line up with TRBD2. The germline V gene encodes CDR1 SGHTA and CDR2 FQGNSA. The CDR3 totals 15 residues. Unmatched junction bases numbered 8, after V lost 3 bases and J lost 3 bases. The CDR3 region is CASSFGFLADYEQYF. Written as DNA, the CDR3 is TGTGCCAGCAGCTTTGGTTTCCTAGCGGACTACGAGCAGTACTTC.

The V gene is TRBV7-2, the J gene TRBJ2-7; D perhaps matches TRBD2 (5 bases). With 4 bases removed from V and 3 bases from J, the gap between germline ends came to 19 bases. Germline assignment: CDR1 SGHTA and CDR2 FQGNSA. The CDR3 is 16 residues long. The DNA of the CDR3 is TGTGCCAGCAGCTCTACCGGGATGCGGAGCTTCTACGAGCAGTACTTC. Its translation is CASSSTGMRSFYEQYF.

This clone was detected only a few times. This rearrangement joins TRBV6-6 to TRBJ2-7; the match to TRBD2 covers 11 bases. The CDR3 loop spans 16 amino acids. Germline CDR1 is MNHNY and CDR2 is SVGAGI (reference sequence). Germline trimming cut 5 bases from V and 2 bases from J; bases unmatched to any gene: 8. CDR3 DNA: TGTGCCAGCAGTCTCACTAGCGGGAGAATCCCCTACGAGCAGTACTTC. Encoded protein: CASSLTSGRIPYEQYF.

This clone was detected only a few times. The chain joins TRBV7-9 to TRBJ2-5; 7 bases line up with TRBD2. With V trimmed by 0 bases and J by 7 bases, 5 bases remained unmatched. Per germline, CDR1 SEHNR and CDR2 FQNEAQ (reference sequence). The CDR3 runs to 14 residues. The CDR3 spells CASSLAGGLRTQYF. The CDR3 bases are TGTGCCAGCAGCTTAGCGGGAGGGCTAAGGACCCAGTACTTC.

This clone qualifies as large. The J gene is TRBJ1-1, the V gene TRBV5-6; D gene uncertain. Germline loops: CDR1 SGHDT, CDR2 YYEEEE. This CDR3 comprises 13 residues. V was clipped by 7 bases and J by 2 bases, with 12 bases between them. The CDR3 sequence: CASQSLSNTEAFF. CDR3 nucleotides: TGTGCCAGCCAAAGTTTGAGCAACACTGAAGCTTTCTTT.

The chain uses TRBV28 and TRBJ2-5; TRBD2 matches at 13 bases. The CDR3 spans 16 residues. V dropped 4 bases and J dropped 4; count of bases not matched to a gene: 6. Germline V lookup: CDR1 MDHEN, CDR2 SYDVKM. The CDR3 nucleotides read TGTGCCAGCAGTTCGACGGGACTAGCGGGATTAGAGACCCAGTACTTC. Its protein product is CASSSTGLAGLETQYF.

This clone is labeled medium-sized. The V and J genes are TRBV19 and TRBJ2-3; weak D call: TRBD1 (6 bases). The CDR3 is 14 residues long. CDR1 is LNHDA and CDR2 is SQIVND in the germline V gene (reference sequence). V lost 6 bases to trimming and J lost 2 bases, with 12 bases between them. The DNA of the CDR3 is TGTGCCAGTAGACAGACAGGTTACACAGATACGCAGTATTTT. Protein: CASRQTGYTDTQYF. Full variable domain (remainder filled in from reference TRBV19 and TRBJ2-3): DGGITQSPKYLFRKEGQNVTLSCEQNLNHDAMYWYRQDPGQGLRLIYYSQIVNDFQKGDIAEGYSVSREKKESFPLTVTSAQKNPTAFYLCASRQTGYTDTQYFGPGTRLTVL.

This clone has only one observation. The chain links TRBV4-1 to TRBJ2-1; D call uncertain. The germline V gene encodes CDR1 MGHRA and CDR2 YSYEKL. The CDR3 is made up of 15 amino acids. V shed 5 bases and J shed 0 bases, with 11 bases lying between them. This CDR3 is CASSLAGSSYNEQFF. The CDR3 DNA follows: TGCGCCAGCAGCTTAGCCGGTAGCTCCTACAATGAGCAGTTCTTC.

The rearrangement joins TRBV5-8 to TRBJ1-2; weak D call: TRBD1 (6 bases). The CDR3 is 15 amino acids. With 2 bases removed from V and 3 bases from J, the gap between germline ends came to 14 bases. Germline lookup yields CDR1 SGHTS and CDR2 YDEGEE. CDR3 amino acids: CASSLTGFGDYGYTF. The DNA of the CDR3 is TGTGCCAGCAGCTTAACAGGGTTCGGTGACTATGGCTACACCTTC. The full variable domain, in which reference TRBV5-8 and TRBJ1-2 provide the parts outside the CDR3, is EAGVTQSPTHLIKTRGQQATLRCSPISGHTSVYWYQQALGLGLQFLLWYDEGEERNRGNFPPRFSGRQFPNYSSELNVNALELEDSALYLCASSLTGFGDYGYTFGSGTRLTVV.

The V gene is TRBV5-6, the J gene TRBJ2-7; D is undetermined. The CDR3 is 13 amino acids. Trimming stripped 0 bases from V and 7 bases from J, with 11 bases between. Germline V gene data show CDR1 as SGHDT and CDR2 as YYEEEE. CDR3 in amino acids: CASSLVSGLEQYF. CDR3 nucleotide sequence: TGTGCCAGCAGCTTGGTGTCAGGCTTGGAGCAGTACTTC. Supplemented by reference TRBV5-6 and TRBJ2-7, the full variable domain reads DAGVTQSPTHLIKTRGQQVTLRCSPKSGHDTVSWYQQALGQGPQFIFQYYEEEERQRGNFPDRFSGHQFPNYSSELNVNALLLGDSALYLCASSLVSGLEQYFGPGTRLTVT.

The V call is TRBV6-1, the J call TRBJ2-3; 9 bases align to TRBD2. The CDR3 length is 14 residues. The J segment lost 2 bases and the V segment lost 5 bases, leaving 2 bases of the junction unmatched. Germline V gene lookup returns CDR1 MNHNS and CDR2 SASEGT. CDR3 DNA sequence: TGTGCCAGCAGTTTAGCGGGAGCCACAGATACGCAGTATTTT. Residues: CASSLAGATDTQYF.

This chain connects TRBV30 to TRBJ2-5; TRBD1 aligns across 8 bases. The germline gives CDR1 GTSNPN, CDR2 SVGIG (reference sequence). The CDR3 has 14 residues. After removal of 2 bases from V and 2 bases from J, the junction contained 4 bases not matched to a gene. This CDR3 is CAWSINRGQETQYF. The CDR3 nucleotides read TGTGCCTGGAGTATTAACAGGGGGCAAGAGACCCAGTACTTC.

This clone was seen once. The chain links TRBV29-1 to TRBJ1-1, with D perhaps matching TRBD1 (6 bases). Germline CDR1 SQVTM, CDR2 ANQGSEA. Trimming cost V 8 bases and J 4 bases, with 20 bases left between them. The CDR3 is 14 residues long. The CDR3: CSTGQGTGGTEAFF. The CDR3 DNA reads TGCAGCACCGGCCAGGGGACCGGTGGCACTGAAGCTTTCTTT.

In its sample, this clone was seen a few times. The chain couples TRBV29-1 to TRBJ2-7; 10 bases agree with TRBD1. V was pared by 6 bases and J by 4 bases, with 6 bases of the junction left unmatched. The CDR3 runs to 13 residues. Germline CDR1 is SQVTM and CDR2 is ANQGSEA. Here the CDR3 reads CSVLTGGAYEQYF. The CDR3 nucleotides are TGCAGCGTCCTGACAGGGGGCGCGTACGAGCAGTACTTC.

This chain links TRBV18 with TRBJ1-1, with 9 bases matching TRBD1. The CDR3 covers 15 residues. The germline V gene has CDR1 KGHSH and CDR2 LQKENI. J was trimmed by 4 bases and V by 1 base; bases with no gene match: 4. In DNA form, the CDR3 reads TGTGCCAGCTCACCACGGACAGGGGTAAGCACTGAAGCTTTCTTT. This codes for CASSPRTGVSTEAFF.

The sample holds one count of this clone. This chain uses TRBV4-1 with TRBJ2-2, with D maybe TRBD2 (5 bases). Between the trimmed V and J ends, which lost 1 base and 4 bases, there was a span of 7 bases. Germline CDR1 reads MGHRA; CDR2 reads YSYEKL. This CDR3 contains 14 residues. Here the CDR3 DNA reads TGCGCCAGCAGCCAAGGAGAGGGCACCGGGGAGCTGTTTTTT. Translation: CASSQGEGTGELFF.

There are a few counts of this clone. The CDR3 here is CASSQDRVAGYTF. The CDR3 bases are TGCGCCAGCAGCCAAGACAGGGTGGCTGGCTACACCTTC. The chain is built from TRBV4-1 and TRBJ1-2, with D possibly being TRBD1 (5 bases). V lost 0 bases and J lost 7, with 9 bases in between. Per germline, CDR1 MGHRA and CDR2 YSYEKL. This CDR3 spans 13 amino acids.

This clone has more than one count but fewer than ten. CDR3 region: CASRTLKTGGNGYTF. Here the CDR3 DNA reads TGTGCCAGCAGGACATTAAAGACAGGTGGAAATGGCTACACCTTC. This chain links TRBV2 with TRBJ1-2, with D perhaps TRBD1 (6 bases). V was pared by 6 bases and J by 6 bases, with 20 bases between. Germline V gene data show CDR1 as SNHLY and CDR2 as FYNNEI. The CDR3 runs to 15 residues.

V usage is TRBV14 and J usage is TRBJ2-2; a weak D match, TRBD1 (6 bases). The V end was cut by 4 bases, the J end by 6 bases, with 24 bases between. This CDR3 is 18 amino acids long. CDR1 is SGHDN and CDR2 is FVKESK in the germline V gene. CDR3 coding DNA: TGTGCCAGCAGCCTCAACTCGGCGAAAACAGGGTATCCCGGGGAGCTGTTTTTT. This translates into CASSLNSAKTGYPGELFF.

In nucleotides, the CDR3 is TGTGCCAGCAGCGCTTGGACAGGGGGGCAGCCCCAGCATTTT. This translates into CASSAWTGGQPQHF. The V and J genes are TRBV28 and TRBJ1-5; TRBD1 matches 10 bases. Germline loops: CDR1 MDHEN, CDR2 SYDVKM. V lost 6 bases, J lost 7 bases, and 6 bases stayed unmatched. This CDR3 region has 14 residues. The complete variable domain, with remaining parts taken from reference TRBV28 and TRBJ1-5, reads DVKVTQSSRYLVKRTGEKVFLECVQDMDHENMFWYRQDPGLGLRLIYFSYDVKMKEKGDIPEGYSVSREKKERFSLILESASTNQTSMYLCASSAWTGGQPQHFGDGTRLSIL.

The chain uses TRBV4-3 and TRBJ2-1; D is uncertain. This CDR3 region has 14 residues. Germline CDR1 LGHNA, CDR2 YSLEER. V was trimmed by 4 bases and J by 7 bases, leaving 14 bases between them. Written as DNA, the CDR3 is TGCGCCAGCAGCCGGATGGATGGAGAAAATGAGCAGTTCTTC. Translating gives CASSRMDGENEQFF.

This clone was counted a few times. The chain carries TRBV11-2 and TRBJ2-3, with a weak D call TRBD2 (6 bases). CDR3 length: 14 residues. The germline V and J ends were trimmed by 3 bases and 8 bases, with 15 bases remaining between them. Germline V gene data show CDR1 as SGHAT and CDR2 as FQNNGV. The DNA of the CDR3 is TGTGCCAGCAGCTTTGGACTTATGGGGGGTACGCAGTATTTT. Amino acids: CASSFGLMGGTQYF.

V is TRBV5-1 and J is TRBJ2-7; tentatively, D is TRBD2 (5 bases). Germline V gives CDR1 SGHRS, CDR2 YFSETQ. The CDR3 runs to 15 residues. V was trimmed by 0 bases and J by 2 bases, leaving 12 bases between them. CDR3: CASSLGGSGTYEQYF. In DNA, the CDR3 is TGCGCCAGCAGCTTGGGAGGGTCGGGTACCTACGAGCAGTACTTC.